This TCR beta chain was sequenced during a study of blood T cell repertoires in COVID-19. The authors' processing: Reference gene primers were amplified, and this amplification served to estimate nucleated cell counts. The method was immunoSEQ multiplex PCR; TCRdb's version includes in-frame clones alone and lacks a portion of them. Clonal size and the V and J genes are those of that table, whereas D and trimming came from the DNA. Here the sample spans 95,000 to 150,000 clones, roughly four fifths being singletons. The TCR sequence derives from a human donor in a cohort sampled during active COVID-19. What was sequenced was peripheral blood.

The CDR3 nucleotides are TGTGCCAGCAGTTTAACCTTGATCGGGACAGGCTACCAAGAGACCCAGTACTTC. It encodes CASSLTLIGTGYQETQYF. The J gene is TRBJ2-5, the V gene TRBV6-2 or TRBV6-3; TRBD1 matches 8 bases. V gave up 4 bases and J gave up 0 bases; unmatched junction bases: 13. Looked up from germline, CDR1 is MNHEY and CDR2 is SVGEGT. The CDR3 spans 18 residues.